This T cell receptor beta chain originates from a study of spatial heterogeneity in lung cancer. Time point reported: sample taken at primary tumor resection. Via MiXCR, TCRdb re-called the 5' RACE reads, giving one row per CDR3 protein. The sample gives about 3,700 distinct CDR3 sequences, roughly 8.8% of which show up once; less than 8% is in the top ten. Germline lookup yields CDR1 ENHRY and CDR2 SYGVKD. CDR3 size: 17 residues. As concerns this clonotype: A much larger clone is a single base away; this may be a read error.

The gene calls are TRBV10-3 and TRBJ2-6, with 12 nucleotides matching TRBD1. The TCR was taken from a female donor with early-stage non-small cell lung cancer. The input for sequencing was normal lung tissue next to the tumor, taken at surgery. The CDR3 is CAISGGTGGSRANVLTF. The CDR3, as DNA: TGTGCCATCAGTGGGGGGACAGGGGGCTCTAGGGCCAACGTCCTGACTTTC.